Shown below are 8 T cell receptor beta chains from a single sample sequenced in a study of blood T cell repertoires in COVID-19. Assay used: immunoSEQ multiplex PCR; TCRdb lists only in-frame clones, some missing. The sample carries 230,000 or so clones, 65% to 85% recorded once. Sequencing was performed on peripheral blood. The receptors shown here come from a man in his forties or fifties with active or convalescent COVID-19.

This sequence joins TRBV28 and TRBJ1-6, with 7 bases fitting TRBD1. The CDR3 is 14 residues long. Trimming cost V 4 bases and J 7 bases; bases outside gene matches: 4. Germline CDR1 is MDHEN and CDR2 is SYDVKM. This chain's CDR3 is CASSSPGQNSPLHF. DNA of the CDR3: TGTGCCAGCAGTTCGCCGGGACAGAATTCACCCCTCCACTTT.

The rearrangement joins TRBV30 to TRBJ1-2; 8 positions agree with TRBD1. Trimming at V came to 2 bases and at J to 6 bases, leaving 5 bases not matched to a gene. This CDR3 comprises 13 residues. Per the germline V gene, CDR1 is GTSNPN and CDR2 is SVGIG (reference sequence). CDR3 nucleotide sequence: TGTGCCTGGAGTCCGACAGGGGTCAATGGCTACACCTTC. Translated, it gives CAWSPTGVNGYTF.

This chain connects TRBV18 to TRBJ2-1; 7 bases agree with TRBD2. The trim removed 3 bases at V and 4 bases at J, leaving 15 bases unmatched. The CDR3 consists of 18 residues. Germline V CDR1 and CDR2: KGHSH, LQKENI. CDR3: CASSPQGPGGTGYNEQFF. DNA of the CDR3: TGTGCCAGCTCACCCCAGGGCCCGGGGGGTACGGGGTACAATGAGCAGTTCTTC. Together with reference TRBV18 and TRBJ2-1, the CDR3 gives the full variable domain: NAGVMQNPRHLVRRRGQEARLRCSPMKGHSHVYWYRQLPEEGLKFMVYLQKENIIDESGMPKERFSAEFPKEGPSILRIQQVVRGDSAAYFCASSPQGPGGTGYNEQFFGPGTRLTVL.

The V call is TRBV6-2 or TRBV6-3, the J call TRBJ1-1; D remains unclear. Germline V gene data show CDR1 as MNHEY and CDR2 as SVGEGT. Trimming pared 0 bases from V and 1 base from J, leaving 3 bases between. The CDR3 covers 13 residues. The CDR3 region is CASSYSQNTEAFF. CDR3 DNA sequence: TGTGCCAGCAGTTACTCACAGAACACTGAAGCTTTCTTT.

The V call is TRBV20-1, the J call TRBJ1-1; D perhaps matches TRBD1 (5 bases). CDR3 length: 10 amino acids. Germline CDR1 is DFQATT and CDR2 is SNEGSKA (reference sequence). Trimming shortened V by 5 bases and J by 6 bases, and 7 bases separated the two germline ends. CDR3 loop: CSAWGAEAFF. The CDR3 DNA reads TGCAGTGCTTGGGGGGCTGAAGCTTTCTTT.

V usage is TRBV11-2 and J usage is TRBJ2-3, with 8 bases lining up with TRBD2. This CDR3 is built from 16 residues. CDR1 and CDR2 (germline): SGHAT, FQNNGV. The junction had 6 bases not matched to a gene; V was cut back by 0 bases and J by 4 bases. Written as DNA, the CDR3 is TGTGCCAGCAGCTTAGATACGGGGGGGCCCCCAGATACGCAGTATTTT. Residues: CASSLDTGGPPDTQYF.

This sequence joins TRBV4-1 and TRBJ1-3; D may be TRBD1 (5 bases). V lost 0 bases and J 2 bases, leaving 11 bases between the germline ends. This CDR3 has 16 amino acids. The germline CDR1 and CDR2 sequences are MGHRA and YSYEKL. The CDR3 DNA sequence: TGCGCCAGCAGCCAAGAATCAGGGTTACCTGGAAACACCATATATTTT. Amino acids: CASSQESGLPGNTIYF.

This clone was picked up a small number of times. The rearrangement links TRBV7-6 to TRBJ1-3; D is possibly TRBD1 (6 bases). The CDR3 sequence is 16 residues long. The germline V gene has CDR1 SGHVS and CDR2 FNYEAQ. V lost 3 bases to trimming and J lost 0 bases, with 12 bases between them. The CDR3 here is CASSLQTGYSGNTIYF. DNA of the CDR3: TGTGCCAGCAGCTTGCAGACAGGCTACTCTGGAAACACCATATATTTT. Full variable domain (remainder filled in from reference TRBV7-6 and TRBJ1-3): GAGVSQSPRYKVTKRGQDVALRCDPISGHVSLYWYRQALGQGPEFLTYFNYEAQQDKSGLPNDRFSAERPEGSISTLTIQRTEQRDSAMYRCASSLQTGYSGNTIYFGEGSWLTVV.